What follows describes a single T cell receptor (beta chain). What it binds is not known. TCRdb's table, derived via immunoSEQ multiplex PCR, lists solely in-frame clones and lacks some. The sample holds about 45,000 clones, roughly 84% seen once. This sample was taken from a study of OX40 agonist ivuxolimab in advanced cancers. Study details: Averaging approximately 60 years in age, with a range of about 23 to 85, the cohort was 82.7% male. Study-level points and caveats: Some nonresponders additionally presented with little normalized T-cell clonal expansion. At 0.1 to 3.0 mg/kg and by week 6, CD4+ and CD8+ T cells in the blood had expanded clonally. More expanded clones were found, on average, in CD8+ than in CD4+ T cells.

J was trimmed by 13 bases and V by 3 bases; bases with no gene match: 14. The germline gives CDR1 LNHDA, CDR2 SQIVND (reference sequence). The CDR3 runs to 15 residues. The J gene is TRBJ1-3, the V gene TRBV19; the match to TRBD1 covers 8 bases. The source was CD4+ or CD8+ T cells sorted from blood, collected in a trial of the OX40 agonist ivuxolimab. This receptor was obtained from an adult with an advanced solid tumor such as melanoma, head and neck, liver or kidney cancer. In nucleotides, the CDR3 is TGTGCCAGTAGTATCGGCGGTCCATGGGGGGACAGGATATATTTT. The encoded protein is CASSIGGPWGDRIYF.